This T cell receptor (beta chain) came from a study of regulatory T cells in long-lasting Graves disease. Study details: Graves' patients (newly diagnosed) had been on antithyroid drugs under 3 months.

Indicated time point: newly diagnosed GD, antithyroid drugs for less than 3 months. PBMC-extracted RNA yielded the TCR library. This clonotype occurred a few times. The germline V gene has CDR1 SGHTA and CDR2 FQGNSA. The V end lost 5 bases, the J end lost 2 bases, and 16 bases lay between the germline ends. This CDR3 is 15 amino acids long. With iRepertoire HTBI primers and Arm-PCR of CDR3 regions, TCR beta libraries were built. How the authors handled the data: Identification yielded some 65 TRBV and 11 to 15 TRBJ segments across samples. A single record per CDR3 protein comes from TCRdb applying MiXCR to the multiplex PCR reads. These V and J calls derive from TCRdb rather than the authors' analysis. Altogether hundreds of thousands of distinct CDR3 sequences are present, 16% being singletons, with the ten largest covering under 20%. The same data also contributed to another study, on T cells in Graves' hyperthyroidism and ophthalmopathy. From that study: The study enrolled patients aged 18 to 65 with newly diagnosed hyperthyroidism of under 2 months' duration. Blood samples included most of the expanded thyroid clonotypes exceeding 0.001.

The origin of this receptor is a woman in her 30s with Graves disease. V and J are TRBV7-2 and TRBJ2-7; the D gene is possibly TRBD1 (5 bases). The specimen comprised peripheral blood mononuclear cells (PBMCs), sampled at new diagnosis, from a patient treated with antithyroid drugs. Written as DNA, the CDR3 is TGTGCCAGCAGCCGCGTTACACAGGAGACCTACGAGCAGTACTTC. Translating gives CASSRVTQETYEQYF.